A single sample gave rise to the 27 T cell receptor beta chains below, sequenced in a study of blood T cell repertoires in COVID-19. Clones were sequenced by immunoSEQ multiplex PCR, and TCRdb holds only the in-frame ones, with some missing. The top ten clones hold approximately 5.6% of a sample with 98,000 or so clones, around nine tenths of them seen once. Specimen: peripheral blood. The receptors were gathered from a human donor in a cohort sampled during active COVID-19.

J is TRBJ2-2 and V is TRBV6-5, with D perhaps TRBD1 (6 bases). There are 14 residues in the CDR3. Trimming took off 8 bases at V and 4 bases at J, with 14 bases between the two ends. Germline V gene lookup returns CDR1 MNHEY and CDR2 SVGAGI. This CDR3 is CASRWRGGTGELFF. CDR3 sequence (DNA): TGTGCCAGCCGGTGGAGAGGGGGCACCGGGGAGCTGTTTTTT.

This clone was seen a single time. The rearrangement uses TRBV19 and TRBJ1-5, with unresolved D. The germline CDR1 and CDR2 sequences are LNHDA and SQIVND (reference sequence). V was trimmed by 5 bases and J by 5 bases, leaving 19 bases between them. This CDR3 comprises 16 residues. CDR3 coding DNA: TGTGCCAGTAGTTTCCTTATGGAGTACATCCATCAGCCCCAGCATTTT. This translates into CASSFLMEYIHQPQHF.

V gene TRBV19 combines with J gene TRBJ2-3; 9 nucleotides line up with TRBD1. The V gene's germline CDR1 is LNHDA and CDR2 SQIVND (reference sequence). V gave up 6 bases and J gave up 0 bases; unmatched junction bases: 7. The CDR3 length is 16 residues. In nucleotides, the CDR3 is TGTGCCAGTAGACGATGGACAGGGGAAAGCACAGATACGCAGTATTTT. It specifies CASRRWTGESTDTQYF.

The V gene is TRBV10-2, the J gene TRBJ2-7; 9 nucleotides align to TRBD2. The V gene's germline CDR1 is WSHSY and CDR2 SAAADI. The CDR3 covers 16 residues. After removal of 6 bases from V and 3 bases from J, the junction contained 12 bases not matched to a gene. The CDR3: CASRPPSRTSDYEQYF. The CDR3 bases are TGCGCCAGCAGGCCTCCATCGCGGACTAGCGACTACGAGCAGTACTTC.

This clone was picked up one time. The chain links TRBV24-1 to TRBJ2-1, with a possible D match to TRBD2 (6 bases). The V end lost 8 bases, the J end lost 0 bases, and 13 bases lay between the germline ends. CDR1 is KGHDR, CDR2 SFDVKD, per germline. The CDR3 has 15 residues. DNA for the CDR3: TGTGCCACCAAGGGTAGCGGTTACTCCTACAATGAGCAGTTCTTC. It translates to CATKGSGYSYNEQFF.

This sequence joins TRBV5-4 and TRBJ2-1, with a weak D call TRBD2 (6 bases). V was clipped by 4 bases and J by 2 bases, with 19 bases between them. Per the germline V gene, CDR1 is SGHNT and CDR2 is YYREEE (reference sequence). The CDR3 totals 17 residues. The chain's CDR3 is CASSPPGGLATYNEQFF. CDR3 bases: TGTGCCAGCAGCCCCCCCGGAGGCCTAGCGACCTACAATGAGCAGTTCTTC.

This chain joins TRBV6-6 and TRBJ1-2; unclear D gene. CDR3 length: 11 amino acids. CDR1 is MNHNY and CDR2 is SVGAGI in the germline V gene (reference sequence). Trimming cost V 8 bases and J 5 bases, with 9 bases left between them. The CDR3 spells CASHEGYGYTF. Written as DNA, the CDR3 is TGTGCCAGCCACGAGGGTTATGGCTACACCTTC.

The chain recombines TRBV4-2 with TRBJ1-5; D possibly corresponds to TRBD1 (5 bases). Germline CDR1 is LGHNA and CDR2 is YNFKEQ. The CDR3 runs 15 residues. Deletions cut 5 bases from V and 5 bases from J, with 16 bases between. The CDR3 loop reads CASSSIGGNDQPQHF. DNA of the CDR3: TGTGCCAGCAGCTCGATCGGGGGGAACGATCAGCCCCAGCATTTT.

The sample holds one count of this clone. The rearrangement links TRBV3-1 (or the pseudogene TRBV3-2) to TRBJ2-3; a possible D gene is TRBD2 (5 bases). The CDR3 has 15 residues. Trimming cost V 4 bases and J 2 bases, with 13 bases left between them. CDR1 LGHDT and CDR2 YNNKEL come from the germline V gene (reference sequence). The chain's CDR3 is CASSPQDYYTDTQYF. As DNA, the CDR3 is TGTGCCAGCAGCCCCCAAGACTACTACACAGATACGCAGTATTTT.

The chain employs TRBV7-2 and TRBJ2-1; 9 positions match TRBD1. J was trimmed by 2 bases and V by 5 bases; bases with no gene match: 7. This CDR3 contains 16 residues. Germline CDR1 and CDR2: SGHTA and FQGNSA. CDR3 coding DNA: TGTGCCAGCAGCCCCCGGCGGGACAGGGCCTACAATGAGCAGTTCTTC. Translated, it gives CASSPRRDRAYNEQFF.

With respect to this clone: A junction boundary mismatches the germline segment, possibly from a read error. V is TRBV30 and J is TRBJ2-3, with TRBD2 identical over 10 bases. CDR1 and CDR2 (germline): GTSNPN, SVGIG (reference sequence). The CDR3 extends over 12 amino acids. Here the CDR3 reads CAWSVTSGAGGF. Written as DNA, the CDR3 is TGTGCCTGGAGTGTAACTAGCGGGGCCGGGGGTTTT.

The chain uses TRBV7-9 and TRBJ2-3, with 10 positions matching TRBD1. The V and J ends lost 8 bases and 5 bases, in that order; junction bases with no gene match: 4. This CDR3 has 13 amino acids. Looked up from germline, CDR1 is SEHNR and CDR2 is FQNEAQ (reference sequence). DNA of the CDR3: TGTGCCAGCTGGGGACAGGGGCAAGATACGCAGTATTTT. It is translated as CASWGQGQDTQYF.

The chain recombines TRBV4-1 with TRBJ1-6; D might be TRBD1 (5 bases). Germline V CDR1 and CDR2: MGHRA, YSYEKL. The CDR3 covers 16 residues. Trimming took 0 bases from V and 8 from J, leaving 14 bases between them. The CDR3 nucleotides read TGCGCCAGCAGCCAAGACCCCGGGGGAAACTATTCACCCCTCCACTTT. The encoded protein is CASSQDPGGNYSPLHF.

The rearrangement links TRBV7-2 to TRBJ2-7, with 12 bases lining up with TRBD2. The CDR3 consists of 16 residues. Germline CDR1 and CDR2: SGHTA and FQGNSA. Trimming took 8 bases from V and 2 from J; bases not matched to a gene: 10. CDR3 residues: CASGLAGGPYPYEQYF. For the CDR3, the DNA is TGTGCCAGCGGGCTAGCGGGGGGGCCTTACCCCTACGAGCAGTACTTC.

The chain joins TRBV7-6 to TRBJ1-1, with D possibly TRBD1 on 5 matching bases. Between the trimmed V and J ends, which lost 1 base and 0 bases, there was a span of 12 bases. Germline values: CDR1 SGHVS, CDR2 FNYEAQ. This CDR3 comprises 16 residues. This chain's CDR3 is CASSLVGGEMNTEAFF. Written as DNA, the CDR3 is TGTGCCAGCAGCTTAGTGGGGGGAGAAATGAACACTGAAGCTTTCTTT.

This clone was recorded only once. The V call is TRBV4-3, the J call TRBJ2-5; 12 bases are a match to TRBD2. Trimming cost V 5 bases and J 2 bases; bases outside gene matches: 21. This CDR3 has 21 amino acids. In germline, CDR1 is LGHNA, CDR2 YSLEER. This chain's CDR3 is CASSFHPLPRLAGESQETQYF. CDR3 nucleotides: TGCGCCAGCAGCTTTCACCCCCTTCCCCGACTAGCGGGAGAATCTCAAGAGACCCAGTACTTC.

This clone is a singleton in its sample. This chain links TRBV5-1 with TRBJ1-1; D is unresolved. Germline CDR1 and CDR2: SGHRS and YFSETQ. CDR3 length: 15 amino acids. V was cut by 0 bases and J by 2 bases, with 11 bases left in between. The CDR3 loop is CASSLAGNPNTEAFF. CDR3 in DNA: TGCGCCAGCAGCTTGGCAGGTAACCCTAACACTGAAGCTTTCTTT.

The rearrangement links TRBV6-6 to TRBJ2-7, with TRBD2 identical over 8 bases. There are 14 residues in the CDR3. The trim removed 0 bases at V and 6 bases at J, leaving 4 bases unmatched. The germline V gene has CDR1 MNHNY and CDR2 SVGAGI (reference sequence). CDR3 loop: CASSYSGAGAEQYF. As DNA, the CDR3 is TGTGCCAGCAGTTACTCCGGAGCGGGGGCCGAGCAGTACTTC.

The chain joins TRBV7-3 to TRBJ2-3; 8 bases line up with TRBD1. The CDR3 has 13 residues. J was trimmed by 4 bases and V by 8 bases; bases with no gene match: 5. CDR1 and CDR2 (germline): SGHTA, FQGTGA. CDR3 in amino acids: CASGQGGADTQYF. Here the CDR3 DNA reads TGTGCCAGCGGACAGGGAGGAGCAGATACGCAGTATTTT.

The V gene is TRBV7-2, the J gene TRBJ2-5, with D perhaps matching TRBD1 or TRBD2 (5 bases each). CDR3 length equals 14 residues. Trimming took off 5 bases at V and 7 bases at J, with 17 bases between the two ends. Germline CDR1 and CDR2: SGHTA and FQGNSA. The CDR3 loop reads CASSLGLGQGTQYF. CDR3 sequence (DNA): TGTGCCAGCAGCCTAGGACTGGGCCAGGGGACCCAGTACTTC.

Of note for this clone: One end of the junction fails to match germline, which may point to a read error. The J gene is TRBJ2-5, the V gene TRBV7-7, with TRBD2 identical over 8 bases. The CDR3 loop spans 16 amino acids. Germline lookup yields CDR1 SSHAT and CDR2 FNYEAQ (reference sequence). The CDR3 DNA reads as TGTGCTAGCAGCTTGATCCCGGGGGGGCCAGCAGAGACCCAGTACTTC. Translated, it gives CASSLIPGGPAETQYF.

The rearrangement links TRBV7-6 to TRBJ2-2; 9 bases are a match to TRBD1. The trim removed 1 base at V and 5 bases at J, leaving 8 bases unmatched. The CDR3 sequence is 17 residues long. Germline CDR1 and CDR2: SGHVS and FNYEAQ. The CDR3 sequence is CASSLVTGGAGTGELFF. CDR3 bases: TGTGCCAGCAGCTTAGTTACAGGGGGCGCGGGTACCGGGGAGCTGTTTTTT.

J is TRBJ2-3 and V is TRBV4-1; TRBD2 matches at 7 bases. V shed 2 bases, J shed 6 bases, and the junction held 8 bases outside the gene matches. The CDR3 runs to 15 residues. Germline assignment: CDR1 MGHRA and CDR2 YSYEKL. In nucleotides, the CDR3 is TGCGCCAGCAGCCAAACCACTAGCGCCTCGGATACGCAGTATTTT. Its protein product is CASSQTTSASDTQYF.

In the case of this clone: Distinct nucleotide sequences in the sample also encode this CDR3. This chain joins TRBV5-1 and TRBJ2-7; possibly TRBD1 for D (6 bases). CDR3 length equals 14 residues. V was clipped by 4 bases and J by 3 bases, with 14 bases between them. Germline V CDR1 and CDR2: SGHRS, YFSETQ. The CDR3 region has the DNA TGCGCCAGCAGCCCCGGGACATTAAACTACGAGCAGTACTTC. Translating it yields CASSPGTLNYEQYF.

The chain couples TRBV2 to TRBJ1-5; 8 bases agree with TRBD1. V lost 6 bases, J lost 0 bases, and 10 bases stayed unmatched. CDR3 length: 17 residues. Germline V gene sequence: CDR1 SNHLY, CDR2 FYNNEI. The CDR3 DNA follows: TGTGCCAGCAGCCAGGGACGGACAGGGTATAGCAATCAGCCCCAGCATTTT. Translated: CASSQGRTGYSNQPQHF.

J is TRBJ1-3 and V is TRBV18; D might be TRBD1 (6 bases). The length of the CDR3 is 18 residues. Germline CDR1 and CDR2: KGHSH and LQKENI. V gave up 0 bases and J gave up 0 bases, with 15 bases separating them. The CDR3 bases are TGTGCCAGCTCACCACCTAATCAGGGGCCCAACTCTGGAAACACCATATATTTT. This sequence encodes CASSPPNQGPNSGNTIYF.

The V gene is TRBV29-1, the J gene TRBJ1-5, with a weak D call TRBD1 (5 bases). There are 13 residues in the CDR3. Trimming removed 4 bases from V and 7 bases from J, with 14 bases in between. Germline V CDR1 and CDR2: SQVTM, ANQGSEA. CDR3 in amino acids: CSVVVGAGQPQHF. The CDR3 DNA reads as TGCAGCGTTGTCGTAGGGGCCGGCCAGCCCCAGCATTTT.